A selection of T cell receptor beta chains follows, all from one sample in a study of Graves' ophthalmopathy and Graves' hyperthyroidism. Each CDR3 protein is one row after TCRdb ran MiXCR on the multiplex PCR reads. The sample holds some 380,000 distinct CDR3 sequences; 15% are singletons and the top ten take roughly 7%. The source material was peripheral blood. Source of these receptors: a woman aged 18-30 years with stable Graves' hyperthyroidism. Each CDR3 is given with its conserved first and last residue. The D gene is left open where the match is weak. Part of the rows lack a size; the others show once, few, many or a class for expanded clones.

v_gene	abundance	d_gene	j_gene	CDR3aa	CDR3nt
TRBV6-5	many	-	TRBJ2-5	CASRRTDQETQYF	TGTGCCAGCAGAAGGACAGATCAAGAGACCCAGTACTTC
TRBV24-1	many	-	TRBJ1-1	CATSDPRGEGTEAFF	TGTGCCACCAGTGATCCCCGCGGGGAGGGTACTGAAGCTTTCTTT
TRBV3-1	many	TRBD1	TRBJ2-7	CASSRRQGAGYEQYF	TGTGCCAGCAGCCGAAGACAGGGGGCTGGGTACGAGCAGTACTTC
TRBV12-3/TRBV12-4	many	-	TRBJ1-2	CASRRISYGYTF	TGTGCCAGCAGAAGGATAAGCTATGGCTACACCTTC
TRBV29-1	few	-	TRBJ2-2	CSVEDWGVTNTGELFF	TGCAGCGTTGAAGACTGGGGGGTTACGAACACCGGGGAGCTGTTTTTT
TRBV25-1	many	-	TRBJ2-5	CASNGGLQETQYF	TGTGCCAGCAACGGGGGACTCCAAGAGACCCAGTACTTC
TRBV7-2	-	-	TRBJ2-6	CASSLEGPGANVLTF	TGTGCCAGCAGCCTCGAGGGGCCTGGGGCCAACGTCCTGACTTTC
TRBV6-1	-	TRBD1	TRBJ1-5	CASSEEPGQGAQPQHF	TGTGCCAGCAGTGAAGAACCGGGACAGGGGGCTCAGCCCCAGCATTTT
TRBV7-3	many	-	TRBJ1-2	CASSLNGAGDYGYTF	TGTGCCAGCAGCTTGAACGGTGCAGGTGACTATGGCTACACCTTC
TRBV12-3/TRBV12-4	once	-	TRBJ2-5	CASSETGGHQETQYF	TGTGCCAGCAGTGAAACCGGGGGTCACCAAGAGACCCAGTACTTC
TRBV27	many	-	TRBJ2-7	CASSTRDTYEQYF	TGTGCCAGCAGCACCCGGGATACCTACGAGCAGTACTTC